One sample yielded the 5 T cell receptor beta chains listed below, sequenced in a study of T cells in Graves' hyperthyroidism and ophthalmopathy (dated by TCRdb to the late 2010s). Library creation used multiplex PCR. This sample was sequenced with an Illumina HiSeq 2000. The TCR beta CDR3 regions were amplified from the RNA transcripts. For the first round of RT-PCR on the TCR CDR3, the HTBI primer set was used together with the Qiagen OneStep RT-PCR kit. TCRdb redid the processing of the public reads, applying fastp at Q25 and MiXCR, and retained in-frame beta chains. Each CDR3 protein appears once, grouped with its most common genes and DNA. The sample table records 500,000 to 800,000 distinct CDR3 sequences; 40% to 55% of these occur just once. The leading ten clones occupy less than 9% of the sample. What was sequenced was peripheral blood or thyroid tissue (not recorded which). The receptors shown here come from an adult man with Graves' disease, either hyperthyroidism or ophthalmopathy (not recorded which).

Regarding this clonotype: A read error may be the cause here, since a much bigger clone is one base away. The chain carries TRBV7-2 and TRBJ1-1, with unresolved D. The CDR3 covers 13 residues. V shed 5 bases and J shed 1 base, with 8 bases lying between them. CDR1 is SGHTA and CDR2 is FQGNSA in the germline V gene. This CDR3 reads CASSNGRNTEAFF. The CDR3 DNA follows: TGTGCCAGCAGCAACGGACGGAACACTGAAGCTTTCTTT.

The chain is built from TRBV10-3 and TRBJ1-1; the D gene is possibly TRBD1 (5 bases). V shed 3 bases and J shed 5 bases, with 13 bases lying between them. CDR3 size: 14 residues. CDR1 and CDR2 from the germline V gene are ENHRY and SYGVKD. This chain's CDR3 is CAISERQRGTEAFF. The CDR3 DNA reads TGTGCCATCAGTGAACGACAGAGGGGTACTGAAGCTTTCTTT.

This chain joins TRBV29-1 and TRBJ1-1; D call uncertain. V gave up 8 bases and J gave up 2 bases, with 9 bases separating them. This CDR3 contains 11 residues. CDR1 and CDR2 from the germline V gene are SQVTM and ANQGSEA. CDR3 bases: TGCAGCCTCGGGATTAACACTGAAGCTTTCTTT. This codes for CSLGINTEAFF.

V gene TRBV29-1 combines with J gene TRBJ1-2; TRBD1 aligns across 11 bases. This CDR3 is built from 13 residues. The V gene's germline CDR1 is SQVTM and CDR2 ANQGSEA. The junction had 7 bases not matched to a gene; V was cut back by 7 bases and J by 6 bases. The CDR3 spells CSGQDRGHHGYTF. As DNA, the CDR3 is TGCAGCGGGCAGGACAGGGGGCATCATGGCTACACCTTC.

This clonotype was seen just once. One base away lies a much larger clone, so this may be a sequencing read error. DNA of the CDR3: TGTGCCATCAGTGACCAGGGGTGGCACCAAGAGACCCAGTACTTC. Translation: CAISDQGWHQETQYF. The V call is TRBV6-5, the J call TRBJ2-5; possible D gene TRBD1, 6 bases. The CDR3 has 15 amino acids. Germline values: CDR1 MNHEY, CDR2 SVGAGI.